These T cell receptor beta chains were read from a single sample in a study of cytomegalovirus exposure and HLA in healthy donors. Assay used: immunoSEQ multiplex PCR; TCRdb lists only in-frame clones, some missing. This table holds fewer than 100,000 clones, around 84% found once. What was sequenced was PBMCs. Source of these receptors: a woman between 35 and 50 years old in good health and CMV-seropositive. The CDR3 runs from the conserved cysteine through the conserved F or W.

>TRBJ2-3|TRBV4-1
CASSQGGDASESTDTQYF
>TRBJ2-2|TRBV4-1
CASSQDQGNTGELFF
>TRBJ2-6|TRBV4-2
CASSHHFSGANVLTF
>TRBJ2-1|TRBV7-9
CASSFWRSGSGRWYNEQFF
>TRBJ2-7|TRBV4-1
CASSPRLVSSYEQYF
>TRBJ2-1|TRBV6-1
CASSPLAGGHNEQFF
>TRBJ1-2|TRBV19
CASSAQQGNRYGYTF
>TRBJ2-7|TRBV18
CASSPRSGTEYYEQYF
>TRBJ2-7|TRBV23-1
CASSQVGSSYEQYF
>TRBJ2-5|TRBV28
CASRRIAETQYF